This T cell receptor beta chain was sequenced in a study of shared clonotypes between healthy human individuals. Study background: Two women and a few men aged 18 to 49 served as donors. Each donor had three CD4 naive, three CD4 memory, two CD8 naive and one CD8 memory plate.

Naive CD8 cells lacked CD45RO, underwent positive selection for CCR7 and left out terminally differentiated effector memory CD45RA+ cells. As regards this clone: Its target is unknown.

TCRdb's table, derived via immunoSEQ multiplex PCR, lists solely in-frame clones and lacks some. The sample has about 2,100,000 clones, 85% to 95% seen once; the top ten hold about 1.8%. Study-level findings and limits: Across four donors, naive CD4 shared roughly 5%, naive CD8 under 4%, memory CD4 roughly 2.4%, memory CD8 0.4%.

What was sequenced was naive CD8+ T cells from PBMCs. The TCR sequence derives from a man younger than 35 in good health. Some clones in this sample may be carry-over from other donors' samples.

Written as DNA, the CDR3 is TGTGCCAGCAAGAGAGGGACAGCACAAGAGACCCAGTACTTC. It translates to CASKRGTAQETQYF. The V gene is TRBV11-2, the J gene TRBJ2-5; 7 bases map to TRBD1. There are 14 residues in the CDR3. After removal of 7 bases from V and 2 bases from J, the junction contained 7 bases not matched to a gene. Germline loops: CDR1 SGHAT, CDR2 FQNNGV.